The 9 T cell receptor beta chains below were found in one sample sequenced in a study of a mutant IDH1 vaccine in newly diagnosed glioma. Time point denoted: baseline, week 1 (first vaccination visit). Treatment noted: pre-vaccination baseline after standard-of-care therapy. Method: immunoSEQ multiplex PCR; TCRdb's copy keeps in-frame clones and lacks some. The sample includes around 33,000 clones, around four fifths of them seen just once. The sequenced sample was peripheral blood mononuclear cells (PBMCs), obtained from a glioma patient treated with radiotherapy, temozolomide or both. The receptors were sampled from a man aged 45-65 years with glioma. Some clones in this sample may be carry-over from other donors' samples.

V usage is TRBV5-1 and J usage is TRBJ2-1, with 9 bases fitting TRBD1. V was pared by 7 bases and J by 4 bases, with 18 bases of the junction left unmatched. Germline lookup yields CDR1 SGHRS and CDR2 YFSETQ. The CDR3 consists of 18 residues. CDR3 in amino acids: CASGSPRTGAPFYNEQFF. CDR3 DNA sequence: TGCGCCAGCGGGAGTCCCCGGACAGGGGCCCCATTTTACAATGAGCAGTTCTTC.

The chain recombines TRBV4-1 with TRBJ1-5; no definite D call. The CDR3 is made up of 14 amino acids. Germline CDR1 and CDR2: MGHRA and YSYEKL. V gave up 1 base and J gave up 5 bases, with 9 bases separating them. DNA of the CDR3: TGCGCCAGCAGCCAAGTCCCGGTCGATCAGCCCCAGCATTTT. Its translation: CASSQVPVDQPQHF.

The rearrangement uses TRBV6-1 and TRBJ2-3; TRBD1 aligns across 10 bases. Per germline, CDR1 MNHNS and CDR2 SASEGT. After removal of 4 bases from V and 7 bases from J, the junction contained 5 bases not matched to a gene. CDR3 size: 14 residues. CDR3 nucleotides: TGTGCCAGCAGTGGGGACAGGGGAGGAAATACGCAGTATTTT. Translating it yields CASSGDRGGNTQYF.

The chain couples TRBV2 to TRBJ2-1, with D possibly being TRBD1 or TRBD2 (5 bases each). The CDR3 is 15 residues long. The germline CDR1 and CDR2 sequences are SNHLY and FYNNEI. V lost 7 bases and J lost 3, with 16 bases in between. CDR3 sequence (DNA): TGTGCCAGCAAGAAGGGGACCACCGACTACAATGAGCAGTTCTTC. It codes for CASKKGTTDYNEQFF.

This clone was recorded only once. This chain uses TRBV7-2 with TRBJ2-5; D unresolved. Trimming took 4 bases from V and 1 from J, leaving 10 bases between them. The CDR3 totals 14 residues. CDR1 SGHTA and CDR2 FQGNSA come from the germline V gene. The CDR3 DNA follows: TGTGCCAGCAGCTCCCGACGGCTCCAAGAGACCCAGTACTTC. Its translation is CASSSRRLQETQYF.

The chain carries TRBV7-9 and TRBJ2-1, with 7 bases that match TRBD2. Trimming at V came to 10 bases and at J to 5 bases, leaving 8 bases not matched to a gene. From germline, CDR1 is SEHNR and CDR2 FQNEAQ (reference sequence). The CDR3 length is 13 residues. This CDR3 is CANGASGDNEQFF. DNA for the CDR3: TGTGCCAACGGGGCTAGCGGTGACAATGAGCAGTTCTTC.

V is TRBV5-6 and J is TRBJ1-5, with 9 positions matching TRBD1. V was pared by 4 bases and J by 2 bases, with 1 base of the junction left unmatched. Germline CDR1 is SGHDT and CDR2 is YYEEEE. The CDR3 extends over 14 amino acids. The CDR3 DNA sequence: TGTGCCAGCAGCCGGACAGGGGGCAATCAGCCCCAGCATTTT. Translating gives CASSRTGGNQPQHF.

Comment on this clone: Compared with germline, one end of the junction differs, possibly owing to a read error. The gene calls are TRBV7-3 and TRBJ1-1; 9 bases align to TRBD1. This CDR3 comprises 17 residues. Germline loops: CDR1 SGHTA, CDR2 FQGTGA. The CDR3 nucleotides are TGTGCCAGCAGCCTAACCGCGGGGACAGGGCCGAACACTGAAGCTTTCTTT. Its protein product is CASSLTAGTGPNTEAFF.

The chain has TRBV30 and TRBJ1-1; D is uncertain. Looked up from germline, CDR1 is GTSNPN and CDR2 is SVGIG (reference sequence). This CDR3 is built from 13 residues. V lost 4 bases and J 0 bases, leaving 9 bases between the germline ends. In nucleotides, the CDR3 is TGTGCCTGGAACTACGGGATGAACACTGAAGCTTTCTTT. The encoded protein is CAWNYGMNTEAFF.